Listed below are T cell receptor beta chains from one sample, sequenced in a study of T-cell reconstitution after alpha-beta-depleted transplantation in children. A single record per CDR3 protein comes from TCRdb applying MiXCR to the PCR reads. The repertoire holds just over 950,000 distinct CDR3 sequences, roughly 29% seen once, with approximately 30% in the top ten. The source material was PBMCs, mostly from graft donor cells, sampled 360 days after TCRalphabeta/CD19-depleted stem cell transplant. The source is a boy in the first two years of life who had a stem cell transplant for SCID, so the T cells may come from the graft donor. Both conserved end residues are part of each CDR3. The order of the fields is CDR3 length, V gene, D gene, clone size, CDR3 protein. The D gene is left open where the match is weak. Not every row has a clone size; where given, it reads once, few, many or a size class.

15 TRBV15 - - CATSRKGSLFQPQHF
14 TRBV5-1 TRBD1 - CASSLSGTDYEQYF
15 TRBV2 - - CASSTRGGYTDTQYF
15 TRBV12-3/TRBV12-4 - few CASTMGGPSYNEQFF
15 TRBV4-1 - few CASSLEPYSNQPQHF
13 TRBV11-2 - few CASRRGETDTQYF
17 TRBV28 - few CASSFEAGPGASDTQYF
14 TRBV12-3/TRBV12-4 - - CASSSDRLRQPQHF
16 TRBV21-1 - - CASSKEGSGVSYEQYF
12 TRBV7-6 - - CASSLRWGEQYF